This T cell receptor (beta chain) was profiled in a study of blood T cell repertoires in COVID-19 (dated by TCRdb to 2020 to 2022). About the study as a whole: Samples covering the acute and convalescent phases of COVID-19 were provided by collaborators in the United States, Italy and Spain. The material from the prospective study consisted of cDNA or gDNA derived from T cells, B-cell-depleted T cells, or PBMCs. The dataset comprised deeply sampled blood TCRbeta repertoires from subjects exposed to, actively infected with, or recovered from COVID-19. A freely available public database, intended as a resource for researchers studying the immune response to SARS-CoV-2, is where the repertoires were released. Samples were obtained from the ongoing ImmuneRACE study (first 160 participants) and from 1,000 to 1,500 subjects provided by 6 global collaborators. Sample metadata almost always included a de-identified subject ID, COVID-19 status, age in years and sex. HLA class I and class II types, where available, came from metadata supplied by the sample provider rather than from assay-based typing. The paper's findings and limits, for the study overall: Clinical and demographic metadata were provided uncurated, with the amount varying by source and participant.

TCRbeta CDR3 regions were amplified from genomic DNA by means of the immunoSEQ Assay, a bias-controlled multiplex PCR. The authors processed their data as follows. The number of nucleated cells in each sample was estimated from the amplification of reference gene primers within the assay. To quantify the absolute abundance of each unique TCRbeta CDR3 rearrangement, sequence reads were collapsed and filtered. For each sample, productive Simpson clonality was calculated as the square root of Simpson's diversity index over productive rearrangements. Here the immuneACCESS table is served through TCRdb, limited to in-frame sequences with V and J called. Missing clones are a known gap in these copies; in checked studies unresolved V genes cover under half, and the rest lacks a known reason. The V and J calls and clone size are taken from that table; D and trimming were inferred from the DNA. This sample is represented by approximately 350,000 clones; around 91% of them were singletons. The ten largest clones add up to approximately 3.5% of the sample.

In regard to this clone: No cognate antigen has been identified for it. The sample holds no much larger clone one base away, and base qualities are not on file.

Taken from cysteine to phenylalanine, the CDR3 has 12 residues. The kept DNA is CDR3 alone, 36 bases in frame from the first base. Between the V and J ends, shortened by 6 bases and 4 bases respectively, the junction contains 8 bases. Taken from the germline V gene, the CDR1 and CDR2 loops are KGHDR and SFDVKD. A second Seattle source provided samples from volunteer blood donors who had recovered from COVID-19. Collaborating institutions collected whole blood in K2EDTA tubes following their own protocols. Collaborator samples were shipped for TCRbeta analysis as frozen whole blood, isolated PBMCs, or DNA extracted from either sample type.

The sequence was obtained from a woman between 18 and 29 years old who had recovered from COVID-19. Rearrangement joined TRBV24-1 to TRBJ1-2, with the D gene call left open. Source material: peripheral blood. The nucleotide sequence reads TGTGCCACCAGTTCGGAGAGCTATGGCTACACCTTC. This gives the protein CATSSESYGYTF.